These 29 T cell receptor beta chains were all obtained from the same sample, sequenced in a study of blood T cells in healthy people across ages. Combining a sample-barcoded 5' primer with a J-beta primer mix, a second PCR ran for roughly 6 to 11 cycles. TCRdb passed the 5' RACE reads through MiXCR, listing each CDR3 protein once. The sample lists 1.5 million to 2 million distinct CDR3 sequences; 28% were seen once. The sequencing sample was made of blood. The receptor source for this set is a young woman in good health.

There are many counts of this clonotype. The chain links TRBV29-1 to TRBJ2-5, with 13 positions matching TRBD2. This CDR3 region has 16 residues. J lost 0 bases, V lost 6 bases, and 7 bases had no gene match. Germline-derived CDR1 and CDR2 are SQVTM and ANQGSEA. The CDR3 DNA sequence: TGCAGCGTCGAAACCGGGACTAGCGGGAACCAAGAGACCCAGTACTTC. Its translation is CSVETGTSGNQETQYF.

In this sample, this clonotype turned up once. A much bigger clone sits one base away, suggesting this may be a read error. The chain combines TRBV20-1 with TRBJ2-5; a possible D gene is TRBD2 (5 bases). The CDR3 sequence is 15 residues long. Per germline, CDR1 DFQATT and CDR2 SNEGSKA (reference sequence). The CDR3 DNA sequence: TGCATTGCTAGTGTGGGGTTAGCGTTCCAAGAGACCCAGTACTTC. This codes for CIASVGLAFQETQYF.

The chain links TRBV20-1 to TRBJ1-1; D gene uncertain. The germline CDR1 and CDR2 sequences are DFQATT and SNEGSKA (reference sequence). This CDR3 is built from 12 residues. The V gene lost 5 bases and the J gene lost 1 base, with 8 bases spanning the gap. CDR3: CSASQPNTEAFF. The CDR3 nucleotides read TGCAGTGCTTCACAGCCGAACACTGAAGCTTTCTTT.

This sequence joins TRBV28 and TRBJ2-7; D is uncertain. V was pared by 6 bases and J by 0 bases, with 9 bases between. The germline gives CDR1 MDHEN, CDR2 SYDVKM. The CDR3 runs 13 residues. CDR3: CASRTPASYEQYF. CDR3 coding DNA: TGTGCCAGCAGAACCCCGGCCTCCTACGAGCAGTACTTC.

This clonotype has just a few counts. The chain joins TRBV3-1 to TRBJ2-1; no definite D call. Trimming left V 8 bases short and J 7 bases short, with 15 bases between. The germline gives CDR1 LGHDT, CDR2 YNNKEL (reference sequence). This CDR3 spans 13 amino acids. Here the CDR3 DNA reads TGTGCCAGCGGTACAGTGAAGGAGAATGAGCAGTTCTTC. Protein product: CASGTVKENEQFF.

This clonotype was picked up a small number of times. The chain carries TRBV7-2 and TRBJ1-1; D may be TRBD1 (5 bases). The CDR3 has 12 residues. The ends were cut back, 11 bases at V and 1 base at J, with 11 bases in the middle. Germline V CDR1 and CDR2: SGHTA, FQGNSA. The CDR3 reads CAGRTGNTEAFF. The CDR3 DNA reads TGTGCCGGGCGTACAGGGAACACTGAAGCTTTCTTT.

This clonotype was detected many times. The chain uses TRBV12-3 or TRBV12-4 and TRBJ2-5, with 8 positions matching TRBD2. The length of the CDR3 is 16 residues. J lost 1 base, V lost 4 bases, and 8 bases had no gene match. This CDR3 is CASSSGTSSPQETQYF. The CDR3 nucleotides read TGTGCCAGCAGTTCCGGGACTAGTAGTCCCCAAGAGACCCAGTACTTC.

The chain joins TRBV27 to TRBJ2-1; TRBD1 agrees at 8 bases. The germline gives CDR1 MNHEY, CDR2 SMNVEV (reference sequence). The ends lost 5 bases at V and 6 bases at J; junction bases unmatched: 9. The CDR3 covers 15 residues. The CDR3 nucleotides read TGTGCCAGCAGTCCCAGGGGGCTCCTAGCCAATGAGCAGTTCTTC. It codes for CASSPRGLLANEQFF.

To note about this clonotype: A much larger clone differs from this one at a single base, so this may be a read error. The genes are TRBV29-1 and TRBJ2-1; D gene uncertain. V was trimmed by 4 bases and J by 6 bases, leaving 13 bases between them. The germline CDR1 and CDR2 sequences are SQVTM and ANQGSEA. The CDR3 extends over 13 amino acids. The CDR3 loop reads CSVGEFGPNEQFF. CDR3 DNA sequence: TGCAGCGTTGGCGAGTTCGGGCCCAATGAGCAGTTCTTC.

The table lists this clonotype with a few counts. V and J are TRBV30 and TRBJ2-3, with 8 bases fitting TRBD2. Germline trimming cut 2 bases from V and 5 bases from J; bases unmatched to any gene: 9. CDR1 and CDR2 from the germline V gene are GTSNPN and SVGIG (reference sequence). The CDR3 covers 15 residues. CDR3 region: CAWSLTSANVDTQYF. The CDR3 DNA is TGTGCCTGGAGTCTGACTAGCGCAAATGTAGATACGCAGTATTTT.

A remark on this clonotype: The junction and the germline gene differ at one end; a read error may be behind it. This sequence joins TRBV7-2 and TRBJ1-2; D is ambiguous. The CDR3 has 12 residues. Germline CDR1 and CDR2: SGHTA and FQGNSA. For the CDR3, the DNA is TGTGCCGGCAGCTCGGACCTCTATGACTACACCTTC. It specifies CAGSSDLYDYTF.

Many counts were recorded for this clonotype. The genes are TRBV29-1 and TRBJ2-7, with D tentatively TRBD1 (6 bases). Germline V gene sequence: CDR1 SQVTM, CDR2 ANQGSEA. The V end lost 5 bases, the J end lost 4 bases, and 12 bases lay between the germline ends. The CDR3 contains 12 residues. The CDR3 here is CSVTDSPYEQYF. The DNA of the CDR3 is TGCAGCGTTACGGACAGCCCTTACGAGCAGTACTTC.

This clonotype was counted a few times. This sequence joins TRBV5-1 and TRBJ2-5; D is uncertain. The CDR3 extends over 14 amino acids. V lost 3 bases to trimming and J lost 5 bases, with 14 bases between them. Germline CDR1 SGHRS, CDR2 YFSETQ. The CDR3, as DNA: TGCGCCAGCAGCTGGGGATCAAGGCGGGAGACCCAGTACTTC. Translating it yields CASSWGSRRETQYF.

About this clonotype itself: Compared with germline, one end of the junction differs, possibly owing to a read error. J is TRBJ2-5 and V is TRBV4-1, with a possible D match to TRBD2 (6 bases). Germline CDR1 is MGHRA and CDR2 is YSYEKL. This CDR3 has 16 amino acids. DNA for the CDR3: TGCGCCAACAGCCAAGTTACGGCGGGGCTACAAGAGACCCAGTACTTC. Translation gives CANSQVTAGLQETQYF.

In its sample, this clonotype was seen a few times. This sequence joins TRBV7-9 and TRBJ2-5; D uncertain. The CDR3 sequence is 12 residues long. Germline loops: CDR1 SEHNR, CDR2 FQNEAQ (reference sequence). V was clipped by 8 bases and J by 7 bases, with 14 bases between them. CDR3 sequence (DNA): TGTGCCAGCGGTCCTGGTGAAGGGACCCAGTACTTC. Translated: CASGPGEGTQYF.

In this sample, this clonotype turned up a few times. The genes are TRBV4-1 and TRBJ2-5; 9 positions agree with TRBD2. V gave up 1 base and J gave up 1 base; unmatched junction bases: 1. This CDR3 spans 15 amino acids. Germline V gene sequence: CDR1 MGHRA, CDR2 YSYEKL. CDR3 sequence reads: CASSQVAGVQETQYF. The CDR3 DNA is TGCGCCAGCAGCCAAGTAGCGGGGGTCCAAGAGACCCAGTACTTC.

CDR3 amino acids: CASAGGRNNEQFF. The DNA for the CDR3 is TGCGCCAGCGCGGGGGGGCGTAACAATGAGCAGTTCTTC. The chain employs TRBV5-1 and TRBJ2-1; the match to TRBD2 covers 9 bases. Germline CDR1 reads SGHRS; CDR2 reads YFSETQ. This CDR3 is built from 13 residues. V shed 7 bases, J shed 5 bases, and the junction held 4 bases outside the gene matches. Supplemented by reference TRBV5-1 and TRBJ2-1, the full variable domain reads KAGVTQTPRYLIKTRGQQVTLSCSPISGHRSVSWYQQTPGQGLQFLFEYFSETQRNKGNFPGRFSGRQFSNSRSEMNVSTLELGDSALYLCASAGGRNNEQFFGPGTRLTVL.

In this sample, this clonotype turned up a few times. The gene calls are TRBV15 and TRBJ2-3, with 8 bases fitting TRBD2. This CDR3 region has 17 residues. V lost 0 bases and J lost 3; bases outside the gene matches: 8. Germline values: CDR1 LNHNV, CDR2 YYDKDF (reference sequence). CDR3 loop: CATSREAGRAVTDTQYF. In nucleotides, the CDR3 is TGTGCCACCAGCAGAGAGGCCGGGAGGGCCGTAACAGATACGCAGTATTTT.

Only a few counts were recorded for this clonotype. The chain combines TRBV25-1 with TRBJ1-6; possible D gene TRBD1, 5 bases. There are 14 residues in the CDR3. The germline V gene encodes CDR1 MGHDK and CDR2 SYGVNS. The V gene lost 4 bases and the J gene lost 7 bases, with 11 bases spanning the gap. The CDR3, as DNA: TGTGCCAGCAGTGCGAGGACAACAAATTCACCCCTCCACTTT. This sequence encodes CASSARTTNSPLHF.

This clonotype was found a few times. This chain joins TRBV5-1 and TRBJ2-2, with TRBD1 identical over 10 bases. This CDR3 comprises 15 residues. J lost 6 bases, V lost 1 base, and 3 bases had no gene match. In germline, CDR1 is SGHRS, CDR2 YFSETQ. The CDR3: CASSLLGQGPGELFF. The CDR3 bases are TGCGCCAGCAGCTTGTTGGGACAGGGGCCCGGGGAGCTGTTTTTT.

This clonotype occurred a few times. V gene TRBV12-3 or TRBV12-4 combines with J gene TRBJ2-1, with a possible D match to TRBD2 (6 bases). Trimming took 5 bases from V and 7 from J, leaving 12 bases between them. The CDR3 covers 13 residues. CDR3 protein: CASSPRLGNEQFF. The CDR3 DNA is TGTGCCAGCAGTCCTAGACTAGGGAATGAGCAGTTCTTC.

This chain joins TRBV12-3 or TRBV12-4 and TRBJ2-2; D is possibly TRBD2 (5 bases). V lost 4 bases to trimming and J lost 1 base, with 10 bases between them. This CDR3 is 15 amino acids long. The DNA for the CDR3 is TGTGCCAGCAGTTCCGGGGTTCAGAACACCGGGGAGCTGTTTTTT. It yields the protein CASSSGVQNTGELFF.

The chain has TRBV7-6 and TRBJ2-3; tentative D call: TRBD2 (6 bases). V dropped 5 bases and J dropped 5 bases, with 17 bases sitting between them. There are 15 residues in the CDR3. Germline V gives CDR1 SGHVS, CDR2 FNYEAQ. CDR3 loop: CASSIETSKGDTQYF. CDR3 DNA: TGTGCCAGCAGCATAGAGACTAGTAAGGGAGATACGCAGTATTTT.

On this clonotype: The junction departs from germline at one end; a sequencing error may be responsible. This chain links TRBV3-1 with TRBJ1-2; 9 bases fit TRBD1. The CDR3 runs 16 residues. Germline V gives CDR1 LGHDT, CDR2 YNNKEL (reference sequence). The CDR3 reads CASSHHGQGSNYGHTF. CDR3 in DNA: TGTGCCAGCAGCCATCATGGACAGGGGAGTAACTATGGCCACACCTTC.

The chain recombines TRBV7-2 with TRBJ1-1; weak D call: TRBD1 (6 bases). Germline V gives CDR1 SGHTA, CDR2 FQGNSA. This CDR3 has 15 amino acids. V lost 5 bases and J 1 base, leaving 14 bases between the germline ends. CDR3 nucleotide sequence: TGTGCCAGCAGCGCCCACAGGGTCGGGAACACTGAAGCTTTCTTT. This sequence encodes CASSAHRVGNTEAFF.

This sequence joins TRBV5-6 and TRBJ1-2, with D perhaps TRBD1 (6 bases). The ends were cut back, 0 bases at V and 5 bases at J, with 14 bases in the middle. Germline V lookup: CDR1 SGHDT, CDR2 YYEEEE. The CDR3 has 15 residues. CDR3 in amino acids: CASSLDRASIYGYTF. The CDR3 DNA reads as TGTGCCAGCAGCTTGGACAGGGCCTCTATTTATGGCTACACCTTC.

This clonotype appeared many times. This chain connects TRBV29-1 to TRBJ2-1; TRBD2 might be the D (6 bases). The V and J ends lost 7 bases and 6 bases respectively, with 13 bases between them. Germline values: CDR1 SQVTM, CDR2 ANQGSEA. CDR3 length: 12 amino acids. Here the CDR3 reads CSGDSPSNEQFF. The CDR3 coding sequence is TGCAGCGGGGACTCCCCTAGCAATGAGCAGTTCTTC.

The chain's CDR3 is CASQRQDLSTDTQYF. CDR3 bases: TGCGCCAGCCAAAGGCAGGACTTAAGCACAGATACGCAGTATTTT. The chain employs TRBV5-1 and TRBJ2-3; D perhaps matches TRBD2 (5 bases). The CDR3 covers 15 residues. CDR1 and CDR2 from the germline V gene are SGHRS and YFSETQ. Trimming shortened V by 7 bases and J by 0 bases, and 15 bases separated the two germline ends.

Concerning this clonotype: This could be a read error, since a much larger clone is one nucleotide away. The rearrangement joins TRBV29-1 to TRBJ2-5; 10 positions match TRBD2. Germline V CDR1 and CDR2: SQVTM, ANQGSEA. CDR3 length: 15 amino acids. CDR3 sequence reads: CSVEGTSGIQGTQYF. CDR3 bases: TGCAGCGTTGAAGGGACTAGCGGTATTCAAGGGACCCAGTACTTC.